One sample yielded the 22 T cell receptor beta chains listed below, sequenced in a study of T cell responses to AZD1222 COVID-19 vaccine (dated by TCRdb to the early 2020s). The protocol used for the library was the immunoSEQ multiplex PCR assay. In TCRdb, the immuneACCESS table is reduced to in-frame sequences with V and J assigned. These tables do not hold every clone; where another copy was compared, an unresolved V gene accounts for under half, and the others remain unexplained. In this sample the table shows over 110,000 clones, about 90% of which occur a single time. Just over 5.5% of the sample comes from the top ten. The time point label of this sample denotes: baseline before first vaccination. The starting material was peripheral blood, obtained on day 0 of AZD1222 vaccination. Receptors originate from an adult in good health.

Here the CDR3 reads CASSYKGASYEQYF. CDR3 sequence (DNA): TGTGCCAGCAGTTACAAGGGGGCCTCCTACGAGCAGTACTTC. The chain has TRBV6-2 or TRBV6-3 and TRBJ2-7, with TRBD1 matching 7 bases. Germline CDR1 is MNHEY and CDR2 is SVGEGT. The trim removed 2 bases at V and 0 bases at J, leaving 1 base unmatched. CDR3 size: 14 residues.

This clone was seen just once. The V call is TRBV9, the J call TRBJ2-6; the match to TRBD1 covers 9 bases. Losses at the gene ends were 0 bases for V and 2 bases for J; bases not matched to a gene: 9. CDR1 is SGDLS and CDR2 is YYNGEE in the germline V gene. The length of the CDR3 is 19 residues. The CDR3 here is CASSVAYRDREAGANVLTF. In nucleotides, the CDR3 is TGTGCCAGCAGCGTAGCCTACCGGGACAGGGAAGCTGGGGCCAACGTCCTGACTTTC.

CDR3 sequence: CASSFPASGRVYTQYF. The CDR3 DNA follows: TGTGCCAGCAGTTTTCCGGCTAGCGGGAGAGTCTATACGCAGTATTTT. The chain employs TRBV28 and TRBJ2-3, with TRBD2 identical over 10 bases. Germline V lookup: CDR1 MDHEN, CDR2 SYDVKM. The CDR3 loop spans 16 amino acids. J gave up 7 bases and V 3 bases, and 10 bases lay outside the gene matches. Based on the CDR3 plus reference TRBV28 and TRBJ2-3, the full variable domain is DVKVTQSSRYLVKRTGEKVFLECVQDMDHENMFWYRQDPGLGLRLIYFSYDVKMKEKGDIPEGYSVSREKKERFSLILESASTNQTSMYLCASSFPASGRVYTQYFGPGTRLTVL.

The gene calls are TRBV4-2 and TRBJ2-5; D uncertain. The V gene lost 0 bases and the J gene lost 4 bases, with 12 bases spanning the gap. The V gene's germline CDR1 is LGHNA and CDR2 YNFKEQ. The CDR3 consists of 15 residues. For the CDR3, the DNA is TGTGCCAGCAGCCAAGATGGGTCTAAGGCAGAGACCCAGTACTTC. Its protein product is CASSQDGSKAETQYF.

V gene TRBV7-3 combines with J gene TRBJ2-2, with TRBD1 as a possible D gene (6 bases). V lost 1 base and J lost 13, with 25 bases in between. CDR1 is SGHTA and CDR2 is FQGTGA in the germline V gene. The CDR3 length is 17 residues. The CDR3 region has the DNA TGTGCCAGCAGCTTAAGTGCTGGGGACACTTCCCCCGGAGGGCTGTTTTTT. It is translated as CASSLSAGDTSPGGLFF.

V usage is TRBV25-1 and J usage is TRBJ2-6; no definite D call. Germline loops: CDR1 MGHDK, CDR2 SYGVNS. V lost 3 bases, J lost 13 bases, and 7 bases lay in between. The CDR3 is 11 amino acids. CDR3 bases: TGTGCCAGCAGTGACCTCCGAGTCCTGACTTTC. This sequence encodes CASSDLRVLTF.

The genes are TRBV4-1 and TRBJ2-5; TRBD2 agrees at 9 bases. Trimming removed 3 bases from V and 2 bases from J; junction bases left unmatched: 4. The length of the CDR3 is 15 residues. Germline values: CDR1 MGHRA, CDR2 YSYEKL. The CDR3 region is CASSQLGLAQETQYF. For the CDR3, the DNA is TGCGCCAGCAGCCAGCTGGGACTAGCTCAAGAGACCCAGTACTTC.

The V and J genes are TRBV30 and TRBJ2-3; D may be TRBD2 (5 bases). Germline CDR1 is GTSNPN and CDR2 is SVGIG (reference sequence). V was trimmed by 4 bases and J by 3 bases, leaving 17 bases between them. The CDR3 has 15 residues. The CDR3 region has the DNA TGTGCCTGGACTTTACTAGGGAGAGGGACAGATACGCAGTATTTT. It is translated as CAWTLLGRGTDTQYF.

The chain uses TRBV6-5 and TRBJ2-7; TRBD1 aligns across 7 bases. Germline V CDR1 and CDR2: MNHEY, SVGAGI. CDR3 length: 14 amino acids. The V and J ends lost 4 bases and 0 bases, in that order; junction bases with no gene match: 3. CDR3 residues: CASSLTGASYEQYF. In DNA form, the CDR3 reads TGTGCCAGCAGTTTAACAGGGGCCTCCTACGAGCAGTACTTC.

J is TRBJ1-4 and V is TRBV27; possible D gene TRBD1, 5 bases. Germline CDR1 is MNHEY and CDR2 is SMNVEV (reference sequence). The CDR3 covers 12 residues. V shed 3 bases and J shed 10 bases, with 9 bases lying between them. DNA for the CDR3: TGTGCCAGCAGTTTCGTTGGGGGAAAACTGTTTTTT. Translation: CASSFVGGKLFF.

This chain uses TRBV5-4 with TRBJ1-2, with TRBD1 identical over 8 bases. There are 14 residues in the CDR3. Germline CDR1 and CDR2: SGHNT and YYREEE (reference sequence). Trimming at V came to 4 bases and at J to 2 bases, leaving 4 bases not matched to a gene. The CDR3 sequence: CASSPTGANYGYTF. The CDR3 nucleotides are TGTGCCAGCAGCCCGACAGGGGCCAACTATGGCTACACCTTC. Full variable domain (rest looked up from reference TRBV5-4 and TRBJ1-2): ETGVTQSPTHLIKTRGQQVTLRCSSQSGHNTVSWYQQALGQGPQFIFQYYREEENGRGNFPPRFSGLQFPNYSSELNVNALELDDSALYLCASSPTGANYGYTFGSGTRLTVV.

The J gene is TRBJ1-5, the V gene TRBV10-3, with D maybe TRBD1 (5 bases). This CDR3 contains 15 residues. V lost 0 bases and J 1 base, leaving 7 bases between the germline ends. In germline, CDR1 is ENHRY, CDR2 SYGVKD. Here the CDR3 reads CAISESGVSNQPQHF. CDR3 DNA: TGTGCCATCAGTGAGTCGGGGGTAAGCAATCAGCCCCAGCATTTT.

The V and J genes are TRBV30 and TRBJ1-1; D is unclear. The germline V and J ends were trimmed by 2 bases and 5 bases, with 9 bases remaining between them. Germline CDR1 reads GTSNPN; CDR2 reads SVGIG (reference sequence). The CDR3 consists of 12 residues. As DNA, the CDR3 is TGTGCCTGGAGTCGTGAGTGGACTGAAGCTTTCTTT. Protein sequence: CAWSREWTEAFF. The full variable domain, completed using reference TRBV30 and TRBJ1-1, is SQTIHQWPATLVQPVGSPLSLECTVEGTSNPNLYWYRQAAGRGLQLLFYSVGIGQISSEVPQNLSASRPQDRQFILSSKKLLLSDSGFYLCAWSREWTEAFFGQGTRLTVV.

The CDR3 bases are TGTGCCAGCAGTAGGAGGGAGGGCTACACCTTC. It yields the protein CASSRREGYTF. J is TRBJ1-2 and V is TRBV12-3 or TRBV12-4; D is unclear. Trimming left V 5 bases short and J 8 bases short, with 9 bases between. This CDR3 comprises 11 residues.

The chain uses TRBV12-3 or TRBV12-4 and TRBJ1-2; D gene uncertain. Trimming cost V 6 bases and J 8 bases, with 10 bases left between them. The CDR3 extends over 11 amino acids. Here the CDR3 DNA reads TGTGCCAGCAGATATCTCAGGGGCTACACCTTC. This encodes CASRYLRGYTF.

J is TRBJ2-3 and V is TRBV6-4, with 7 bases matching TRBD2. J lost 0 bases, V lost 3 bases, and 3 bases had no gene match. CDR1 is MRHNA, CDR2 SNTAGT, per germline. The CDR3 loop spans 15 amino acids. DNA of the CDR3: TGTGCCAGCAGTGAACTAGCGACTAGCACAGATACGCAGTATTTT. Encoded protein: CASSELATSTDTQYF.

This chain uses TRBV6-5 with TRBJ2-3; 9 bases match TRBD1. Looked up from germline, CDR1 is MNHEY and CDR2 is SVGAGI. CDR3 size: 14 residues. After removal of 6 bases from V and 7 bases from J, the junction contained 8 bases not matched to a gene. CDR3 DNA sequence: TGTGCCAGCAGGGCGGGACAGGGACCATATACGCAGTATTTT. Translation gives CASRAGQGPYTQYF.

The rearrangement joins TRBV27 to TRBJ1-5; TRBD1 matches at 10 bases. V lost 5 bases, J lost 7 bases, and 2 bases stayed unmatched. Germline V gives CDR1 MNHEY, CDR2 SMNVEV (reference sequence). This CDR3 contains 13 residues. The CDR3: CASSADRGQPQHF. The CDR3 DNA is TGTGCCAGCAGTGCGGACAGGGGGCAGCCCCAGCATTTT.

DNA of the CDR3: TGTGCCAGCAGCTTAGACCCTAGCGGGAGCTATGAGCAGTTCTTC. Protein product: CASSLDPSGSYEQFF. The V and J genes are TRBV7-2 and TRBJ2-1, with 10 bases identical to TRBD2. Germline CDR1 SGHTA, CDR2 FQGNSA. This CDR3 is built from 15 residues. The V segment lost 1 base and the J segment 8 bases; nucleotides outside the gene matches: 5.

V gene TRBV19 combines with J gene TRBJ2-6; TRBD1 matches 7 bases. The V gene's germline CDR1 is LNHDA and CDR2 SQIVND (reference sequence). CDR3 length equals 14 residues. The V gene end was trimmed by 6 bases and the J gene end by 3 bases; junction bases not matched to a gene: 2. The CDR3 is CASSYRGGANVLTF. In nucleotides, the CDR3 is TGTGCCAGTAGCTACAGGGGTGGGGCCAACGTCCTGACTTTC. The full variable domain, its missing parts supplied by reference TRBV19 and TRBJ2-6, is DGGITQSPKYLFRKEGQNVTLSCEQNLNHDAMYWYRQDPGQGLRLIYYSQIVNDFQKGDIAEGYSVSREKKESFPLTVTSAQKNPTAFYLCASSYRGGANVLTFGAGSRLTVL.

The genes are TRBV9 and TRBJ1-1; D call uncertain. Germline loops: CDR1 SGDLS, CDR2 YYNGEE. The CDR3 contains 13 residues. Trimming removed 0 bases at V and 2 bases at J, with 5 bases between. CDR3 residues: CASSVADNTEAFF. CDR3 coding DNA: TGTGCCAGCAGCGTAGCAGACAACACTGAAGCTTTCTTT.

This rearrangement joins TRBV5-6 to TRBJ1-2; no reliable D call. The CDR3 length is 15 residues. Trimming shortened V by 7 bases and J by 6 bases, and 22 bases separated the two germline ends. The V gene's germline CDR1 is SGHDT and CDR2 YYEEEE. This chain's CDR3 is CASQADRDESDGYTF. CDR3 sequence (DNA): TGTGCCAGCCAAGCGGACCGTGACGAGAGCGATGGCTACACCTTC. Together with reference TRBV5-6 and TRBJ1-2, the CDR3 gives the full variable domain: DAGVTQSPTHLIKTRGQQVTLRCSPKSGHDTVSWYQQALGQGPQFIFQYYEEEERQRGNFPDRFSGHQFPNYSSELNVNALLLGDSALYLCASQADRDESDGYTFGSGTRLTVV.